This T cell receptor beta chain came from a study of regulatory T cells in long-lasting Graves disease. Study-wide points: A limited number of samples was an acknowledged limitation. Persistent disease samples used TRBV28, TRBJ1-2 and TRBJ2-5 preferentially.

Sample time point: persistent/refractory GD, antithyroid drugs over 5 years with positive TRAb. PBMC RNA was the source of the TCR library. A nine-milliliter sample of peripheral blood was drawn into EDTA tubes. Arm-PCR with iRepertoire HTBI primers amplified the CDR3 regions for these TCR beta libraries. TCRdb re-derived calls from the multiplex PCR reads in MiXCR, one entry per CDR3 protein. The sample yields about 470,000 distinct CDR3 sequences, roughly a fifth seen once. Trimming cost V 3 bases and J 5 bases, with 16 bases left between them. The CDR3 sequence is 15 residues long. Germline V gene data show CDR1 as LGHDT and CDR2 as YNNKEL (reference sequence). This clonotype was seen a few times. No antigen is known for it.

The chain links TRBV3-1 to TRBJ1-2; D remains ambiguous. Sample: peripheral blood mononuclear cells (PBMCs), taken when the disease was refractory, from a patient treated with antithyroid drugs. The clonotype comes from a female donor with Graves disease. CDR3 sequence reads: CASSQAEISPYGYTF. The CDR3 nucleotides are TGTGCCAGCAGCCAGGCTGAGATCAGCCCTTATGGCTACACCTTC.